This TCR beta chain originates from a study of shared clonotypes between healthy human individuals. Terminally differentiated effector memory CD45RA+ cells were excluded by CCR7 positive selection of CD45RO-negative cells. TCRdb's copy holds only in-frame clones and misses some; the assay was immunoSEQ multiplex PCR. The data show around 650,000 clones, 95% to 97% seen once. Germline values: CDR1 MNHNS, CDR2 SASEGT. V was pared by 5 bases and J by 0 bases, with 9 bases between. This CDR3 has 14 amino acids. Sequencing was done on a sample of naive CD8+ T cells sorted from blood. The receptor was isolated from a woman under 40 in good health. The V call is TRBV6-1, the J call TRBJ2-3, with D uncertain. This CDR3 is CASSWAGSTDTQYF. CDR3 in DNA: TGTGCCAGCAGTTGGGCAGGTAGCACAGATACGCAGTATTTT.